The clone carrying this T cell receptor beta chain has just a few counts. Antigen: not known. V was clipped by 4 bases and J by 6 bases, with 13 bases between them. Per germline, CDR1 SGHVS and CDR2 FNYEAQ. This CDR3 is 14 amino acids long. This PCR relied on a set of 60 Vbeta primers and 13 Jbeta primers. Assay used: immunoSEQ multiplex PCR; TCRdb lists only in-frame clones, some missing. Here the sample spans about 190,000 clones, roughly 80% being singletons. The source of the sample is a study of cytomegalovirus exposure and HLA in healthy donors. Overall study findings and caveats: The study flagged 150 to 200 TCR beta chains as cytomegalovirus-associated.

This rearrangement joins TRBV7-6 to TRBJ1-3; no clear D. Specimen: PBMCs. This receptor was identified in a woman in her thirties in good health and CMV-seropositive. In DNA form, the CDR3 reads TGTGCCAGCAGCTCACGGAGGATGGAAAACACCATATATTTT. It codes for CASSSRRMENTIYF.